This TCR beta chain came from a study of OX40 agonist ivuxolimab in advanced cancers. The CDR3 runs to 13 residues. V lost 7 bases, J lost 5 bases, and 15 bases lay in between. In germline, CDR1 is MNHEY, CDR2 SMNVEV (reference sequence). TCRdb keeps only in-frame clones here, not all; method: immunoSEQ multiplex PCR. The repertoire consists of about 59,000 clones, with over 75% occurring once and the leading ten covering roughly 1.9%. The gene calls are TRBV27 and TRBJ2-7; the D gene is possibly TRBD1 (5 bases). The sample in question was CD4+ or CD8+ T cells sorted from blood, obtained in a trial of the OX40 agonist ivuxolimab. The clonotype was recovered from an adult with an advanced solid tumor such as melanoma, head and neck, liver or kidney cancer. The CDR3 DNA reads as TGTGCCAGCATGAGAACAGGAACCCACGAGCAGTACTTC. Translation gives CASMRTGTHEQYF.